The sequence of this T cell receptor (beta chain) was determined in a study of Ad26.COV2.S vaccination and SARS-CoV-2 variants. Measured with immunoSEQ multiplex PCR; TCRdb has only the in-frame clones, and not every one. The table lists about 350,000 clones, around nine tenths of them singletons. The treatment here: around 19 received Ad26.COV2.S at low or high dose, single or two shots; roughly five received placebo; per-sample allocation not given. Following the first vaccine or placebo injection, samples were taken on day 63. The germline CDR1 and CDR2 sequences are SNHLY and FYNNEI. This CDR3 region has 10 residues. A remark on this clone: Compared with germline, one end of the junction differs, possibly owing to a read error.

The chain uses TRBV2 and TRBJ2-7, with D unresolved. The source material was peripheral blood, sampled in a trial of Ad26.COV2.S vaccine versus placebo. The clonotype was recovered from a person between 18 and 65 years old who received the Ad26.COV2.S COVID-19 vaccine or a placebo. CDR3 residues: CASSEAVHSF. CDR3 sequence (DNA): TGTGCCAGCAGTGAGGCAGTCCACAGCTTC.